This entry features one T cell receptor (beta chain) sequence. Its target is not known. Germline assignment: CDR1 SGHTA and CDR2 FQGNSA. The junction had 15 bases not matched to a gene; V was cut back by 5 bases and J by 4 bases. The length of the CDR3 is 18 residues. This entry belongs to a study of OX40 agonist ivuxolimab in advanced cancers. Background on the study: The patients' treatment was ivuxolimab, an agonistic anti-OX40 (CD134) antibody.

Study conclusions and caveats: Fewer expanded clones were found on average in CD4+ than in CD8+ T cells.

The assay was immunoSEQ multiplex PCR, and TCRdb's table has in-frame clones only and misses some. The table has roughly 72,000 clones, roughly 89% seen once; the top ten hold 9.5% to 12%. Peripheral blood came from all dose cohorts at three timepoints. This receptor was taken from an adult with an advanced solid tumor such as melanoma, head and neck, liver or kidney cancer. The chain employs TRBV7-2 and TRBJ2-1; 9 bases fit TRBD2. The sample here was CD4+ or CD8+ T cells sorted from blood, taken in a trial of the OX40 agonist ivuxolimab. In DNA, the CDR3 is TGTGCCAGCAGCCAGGGGTGGCGGGGGGGAACGGGTTACAATGAGCAGTTCTTC. This gives the protein CASSQGWRGGTGYNEQFF.